What follows is one T cell receptor beta chain and its context. Generated by immunoSEQ multiplex PCR, the TCRdb table keeps only in-frame clones and is missing some. The profile shows 70,000 to 100,000 clones, approximately 85% of them singletons. The entry originates in a study of blood T cell repertoires in COVID-19. There are 12 residues in the CDR3. The germline CDR1 and CDR2 sequences are SNHLY and FYNNEI. V lost 4 bases and J 4 bases, leaving 7 bases between the germline ends. The source material was peripheral blood. The clonotype comes from a human donor in a cohort sampled during active COVID-19. The rearrangement links TRBV2 to TRBJ1-2, with D perhaps matching TRBD1 (6 bases). CDR3 DNA sequence: TGTGCCAGCAGTGCGGACAGCTATGGCTACACCTTC. The encoded protein is CASSADSYGYTF.